The clone carrying this T cell receptor beta chain has only a few counts. This sample is drawn from a study of T cell responses to AZD1222 COVID-19 vaccine. TCRdb's copy holds only in-frame clones and misses some; the assay was immunoSEQ multiplex PCR. The sample carries about 120,000 clones, around 89% recorded once. The junction had 9 bases not matched to a gene; V was cut back by 0 bases and J by 8 bases. CDR1 MNHEY and CDR2 SVGEGT come from the germline V gene. The CDR3 contains 16 residues. The specimen was peripheral blood, collected 28 days after the second AZD1222 dose. The TCR comes from an adult who received the AZD1222 COVID-19 vaccine. This sequence joins TRBV6-2 or TRBV6-3 and TRBJ2-1; 8 nucleotides match TRBD2. The CDR3 sequence: CASSYSVIAGIDEQFF. The CDR3 region has the DNA TGTGCCAGCAGTTACTCGGTGATAGCGGGAATAGATGAGCAGTTCTTC.